This TCR beta chain was identified in a study of blood T cell repertoires in COVID-19. About the study: Specimens from acute and convalescent COVID-19 originated in the United States, Italy and Spain. Nucleic acid was either cDNA or gDNA, and it came from T cells, B-cell-depleted T cells, or PBMCs.

In the original processing: Cell counts per sample came from amplifying reference gene primers. TCRdb keeps only in-frame clones here, not all; method: immunoSEQ multiplex PCR. V and J calls and clone size are those listed in that table; D and trimming were worked out from the DNA. The profile shows approximately 250,000 clones, around 80% of them singletons. The sequenced material came from peripheral blood. The receptor comes from a woman between 40 and 55 years old who had recovered from COVID-19.

The CDR3 region has the DNA TGTGCCAGCAGCCAAGGACTAGCGGGGGGGCGTACCGGGGAGCTGTTTTTT. Translation: CASSQGLAGGRTGELFF. The chain employs TRBV4-2 and TRBJ2-2; 14 nucleotides agree with TRBD2. With V trimmed by 1 base and J by 5 bases, 3 bases remained unmatched. The CDR3 covers 17 residues. CDR1 and CDR2 (germline): LGHNA, YNFKEQ.